These T cell receptor beta chains were read from a single sample in a study of naive and memory T cell subsets. TCRdb processed the UMI-ligation and nested PCR reads anew with MiXCR; each CDR3 protein has one entry. This table has some 21,000 distinct CDR3 sequences, 9.5% to 12% appearing once. The sequencing input was central memory CD8+ T cells from blood. These receptors were taken from a human donor in good health. Each CDR3 is given with its conserved first and last residue. D genes are given only for firm matches. Expanded clones are given a class, and other clones once, few, many or no size at all.

d_call: .; j_call: TRBJ2-1; clone_size: many; v_call: TRBV7-6; cdr3_aa: CASSLASYNEQFF; cdr3_nt: TGTGCCAGCAGCTTAGCCTCCTACAATGAGCAGTTCTTC
d_call: TRBD2; j_call: TRBJ2-3; clone_size: many; v_call: TRBV9; cdr3_aa: CASSPRASGSSTDTQYF; cdr3_nt: TGTGCCAGCAGCCCCCGGGCTAGCGGGTCTAGCACAGATACGCAGTATTTT
d_call: TRBD2; j_call: TRBJ2-1; clone_size: .; v_call: TRBV15; cdr3_aa: CATAPSGESYNEQFF; cdr3_nt: TGTGCCACCGCCCCTAGCGGGGAGTCCTACAATGAGCAGTTCTTC
d_call: TRBD1; j_call: TRBJ2-7; clone_size: .; v_call: TRBV29-1; cdr3_aa: CSVAGTGYSYEQYF; cdr3_nt: TGCAGCGTAGCCGGGACAGGGTACTCCTACGAGCAGTACTTC
d_call: TRBD1; j_call: TRBJ1-1; clone_size: few; v_call: TRBV29-1; cdr3_aa: CSVAVGTGGTEAFF; cdr3_nt: TGCAGCGTTGCGGTCGGGACAGGGGGCACTGAAGCTTTCTTT
d_call: TRBD2; j_call: TRBJ2-1; clone_size: .; v_call: TRBV25-1; cdr3_aa: CASSARSGTSSYNEQFF; cdr3_nt: TGTGCCAGCAGTGCTAGATCCGGGACTAGCTCGTACAATGAGCAGTTCTTC
d_call: .; j_call: TRBJ2-7; clone_size: .; v_call: TRBV7-6; cdr3_aa: CASSLSTGAREQYF; cdr3_nt: TGTGCCAGCAGCTTATCGACTGGGGCCCGCGAGCAGTACTTC
d_call: .; j_call: TRBJ2-3; clone_size: .; v_call: TRBV9; cdr3_aa: CASSVDPSPDTQYF; cdr3_nt: TGTGCCAGCAGCGTAGACCCCAGCCCAGATACGCAGTATTTT
d_call: TRBD1; j_call: TRBJ2-7; clone_size: few; v_call: TRBV7-9; cdr3_aa: CASLSPGRDRDEQYF; cdr3_nt: TGTGCCAGCTTATCACCCGGCCGGGACAGGGACGAGCAGTACTTC
d_call: .; j_call: TRBJ1-2; clone_size: .; v_call: TRBV6-6; cdr3_aa: CASSSTGTYGYTF; cdr3_nt: TGTGCCAGCAGTTCCACAGGGACCTATGGCTACACCTTC
d_call: .; j_call: TRBJ2-1; clone_size: .; v_call: TRBV3-1; cdr3_aa: CASSQPTERGHRGDEQFF; cdr3_nt: TGTGCCAGCAGCCAACCTACGGAAAGGGGACACAGAGGGGATGAGCAGTTCTTC
d_call: .; j_call: TRBJ2-7; clone_size: medium-sized; v_call: TRBV2; cdr3_aa: CASKQDKYEQYF; cdr3_nt: TGTGCCAGCAAGCAGGACAAGTACGAGCAGTACTTC
d_call: .; j_call: TRBJ2-2; clone_size: many; v_call: TRBV27; cdr3_aa: CASSLYPTGELFF; cdr3_nt: TGTGCCAGCAGTTTATATCCCACCGGGGAGCTGTTTTTT
d_call: TRBD1; j_call: TRBJ2-1; clone_size: few; v_call: TRBV12-3/TRBV12-4; cdr3_aa: CASSLEGQGRNEQFF; cdr3_nt: TGTGCCAGCAGCCTCGAGGGACAGGGAAGGAATGAGCAGTTCTTC
d_call: .; j_call: TRBJ2-1; clone_size: few; v_call: TRBV7-9; cdr3_aa: CASSLAHGTLNNEQFF; cdr3_nt: TGTGCCAGCAGCTTAGCACACGGGACCTTAAACAATGAGCAGTTCTTC
d_call: .; j_call: TRBJ1-1; clone_size: .; v_call: TRBV7-8; cdr3_aa: CATIPEGQGRDTEAFF; cdr3_nt: TGTGCCACCATACCAGAGGGGCAAGGTCGCGACACTGAAGCTTTCTTT
d_call: TRBD1; j_call: TRBJ1-1; clone_size: few; v_call: TRBV27; cdr3_aa: CASSPDRGFLTEAFF; cdr3_nt: TGTGCCAGCAGTCCAGACAGGGGGTTCCTCACTGAAGCTTTCTTT
d_call: .; j_call: TRBJ2-7; clone_size: .; v_call: TRBV28; cdr3_aa: CATSGGDYEQYF; cdr3_nt: TGTGCCACCTCCGGTGGGGACTACGAGCAGTACTTC
d_call: .; j_call: TRBJ2-5; clone_size: few; v_call: TRBV9; cdr3_aa: CASSAALGARRETQYF; cdr3_nt: TGTGCCAGCAGCGCCGCCCTGGGGGCGCGACGGGAGACCCAGTACTTC
d_call: .; j_call: TRBJ1-4; clone_size: .; v_call: TRBV7-2; cdr3_aa: CASSLRHHGGEKLFF; cdr3_nt: TGTGCCAGCAGCCTCCGACATCACGGGGGTGAAAAACTGTTTTTT
d_call: .; j_call: TRBJ1-6; clone_size: .; v_call: TRBV4-2; cdr3_aa: CASSQEGSSYNSPLHF; cdr3_nt: TGTGCCAGCAGCCAAGAGGGGAGCTCCTATAATTCACCCCTCCACTTT
d_call: TRBD2; j_call: TRBJ2-1; clone_size: .; v_call: TRBV7-2; cdr3_aa: CASSLVNLGHIVSSGRWNEQFF; cdr3_nt: TGTGCCAGCAGCTTAGTTAATTTGGGACACATAGTTTCTAGCGGGAGATGGAATGAGCAGTTCTTC
d_call: TRBD2; j_call: TRBJ2-2; clone_size: few; v_call: TRBV15; cdr3_aa: CATSKGLAATGELFF; cdr3_nt: TGTGCCACCAGCAAAGGACTAGCGGCCACCGGGGAGCTGTTTTTT
d_call: .; j_call: TRBJ1-5; clone_size: many; v_call: TRBV30; cdr3_aa: CAWSQDNQPQHF; cdr3_nt: TGTGCCTGGAGTCAGGACAATCAGCCCCAGCATTTT
d_call: .; j_call: TRBJ1-1; clone_size: many; v_call: TRBV4-1; cdr3_aa: CASSQDGGTEAFF; cdr3_nt: TGCGCCAGCAGCCAAGACGGCGGCACTGAAGCTTTCTTT
d_call: TRBD2; j_call: TRBJ2-2; clone_size: few; v_call: TRBV4-1; cdr3_aa: CASSVPGLAVPGGELFF; cdr3_nt: TGCGCCAGCAGCGTCCCGGGACTAGCGGTTCCGGGTGGGGAGCTGTTTTTT
d_call: .; j_call: TRBJ2-5; clone_size: many; v_call: TRBV5-5; cdr3_aa: CASSLGGGRLETQYF; cdr3_nt: TGTGCCAGCAGCTTGGGCGGAGGGAGGTTGGAGACCCAGTACTTC
d_call: .; j_call: TRBJ2-4; clone_size: many; v_call: TRBV12-3/TRBV12-4; cdr3_aa: CASSPSMGKNIQYF; cdr3_nt: TGTGCCAGCAGTCCTTCCATGGGGAAAAACATTCAGTACTTC